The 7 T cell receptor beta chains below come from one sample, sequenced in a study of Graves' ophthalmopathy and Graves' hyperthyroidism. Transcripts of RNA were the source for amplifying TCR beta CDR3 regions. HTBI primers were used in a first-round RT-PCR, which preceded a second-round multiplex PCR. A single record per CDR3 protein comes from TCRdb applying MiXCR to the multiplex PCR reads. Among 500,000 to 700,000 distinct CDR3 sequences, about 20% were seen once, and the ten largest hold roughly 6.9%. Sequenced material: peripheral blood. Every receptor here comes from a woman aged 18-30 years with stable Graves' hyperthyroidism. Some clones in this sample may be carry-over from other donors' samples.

The DNA for the CDR3 is TGTGCCAGCAGTAATACAGGACCTTTTTATGGCTACACCTTC. Translated: CASSNTGPFYGYTF. The gene calls are TRBV6-1 and TRBJ1-2, with D tentatively TRBD1 (5 bases). V lost 5 bases to trimming and J lost 5 bases, with 15 bases between them. The CDR3 length is 14 residues. Germline assignment: CDR1 MNHNS and CDR2 SASEGT.

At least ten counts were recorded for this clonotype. The CDR3 region has the DNA TGTGCCTGGGGTGCTGAAGCTTTCTTT. Its translation is CAWGAEAFF. The V call is TRBV30, the J call TRBJ1-1; D is unclear. CDR1 is GTSNPN, CDR2 SVGIG, per germline (reference sequence). The ends were cut back, 5 bases at V and 6 bases at J, with 4 bases in the middle. This CDR3 comprises 9 residues.

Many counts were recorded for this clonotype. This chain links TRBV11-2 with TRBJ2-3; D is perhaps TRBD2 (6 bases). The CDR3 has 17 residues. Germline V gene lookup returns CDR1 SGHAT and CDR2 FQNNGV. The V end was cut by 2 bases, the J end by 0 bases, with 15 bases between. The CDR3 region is CASSLHGSGASTDTQYF. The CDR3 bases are TGTGCCAGCAGCTTACATGGTAGCGGAGCTAGCACAGATACGCAGTATTTT.

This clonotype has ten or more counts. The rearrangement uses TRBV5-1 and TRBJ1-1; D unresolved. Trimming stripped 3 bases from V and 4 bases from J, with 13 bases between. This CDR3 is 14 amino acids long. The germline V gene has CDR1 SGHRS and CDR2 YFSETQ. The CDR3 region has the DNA TGCGCCAGCAGCTCCGCCGCTGGAGCCACTGAAGCTTTCTTT. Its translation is CASSSAAGATEAFF.

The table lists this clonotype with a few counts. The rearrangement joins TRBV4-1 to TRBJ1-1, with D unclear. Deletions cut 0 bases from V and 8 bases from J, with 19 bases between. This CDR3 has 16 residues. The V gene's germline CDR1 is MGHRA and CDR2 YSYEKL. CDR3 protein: CASSQDWVSGGVEAFF. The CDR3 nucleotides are TGCGCCAGCAGCCAAGATTGGGTTTCGGGAGGAGTCGAAGCTTTCTTT.

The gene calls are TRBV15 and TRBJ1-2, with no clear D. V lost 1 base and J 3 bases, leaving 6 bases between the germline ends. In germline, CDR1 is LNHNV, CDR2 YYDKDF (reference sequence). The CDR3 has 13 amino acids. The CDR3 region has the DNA TGTGCCACCAGCAGAGCAGGTTACTATGGCTACACCTTC. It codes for CATSRAGYYGYTF.

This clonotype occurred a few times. In DNA form, the CDR3 reads TGTGCCAGCAGTAACCAGGGTAGGGCTTTCTTT. Translated, it gives CASSNQGRAFF. The gene calls are TRBV6-5 and TRBJ1-1, with a weak D call TRBD1 (5 bases). The V gene lost 5 bases and the J gene lost 11 bases, with 12 bases spanning the gap. Germline CDR1 MNHEY, CDR2 SVGAGI. The CDR3 consists of 11 residues.